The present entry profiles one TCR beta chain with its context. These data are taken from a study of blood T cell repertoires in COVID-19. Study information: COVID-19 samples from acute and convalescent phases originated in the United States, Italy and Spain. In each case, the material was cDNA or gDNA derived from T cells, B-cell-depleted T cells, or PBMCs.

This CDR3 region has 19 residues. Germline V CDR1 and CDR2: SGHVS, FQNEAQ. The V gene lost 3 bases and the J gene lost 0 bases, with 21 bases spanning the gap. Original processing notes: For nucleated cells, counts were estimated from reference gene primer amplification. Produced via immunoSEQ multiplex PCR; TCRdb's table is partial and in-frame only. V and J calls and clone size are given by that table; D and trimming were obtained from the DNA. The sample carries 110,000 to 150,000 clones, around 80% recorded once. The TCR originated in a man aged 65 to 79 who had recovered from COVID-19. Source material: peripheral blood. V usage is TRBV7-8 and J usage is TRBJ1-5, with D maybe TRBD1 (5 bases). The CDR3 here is CASSFGGWLQALSNQPQHF. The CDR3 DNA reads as TGTGCCAGCAGCTTTGGGGGGTGGTTGCAAGCCCTTAGCAATCAGCCCCAGCATTTT. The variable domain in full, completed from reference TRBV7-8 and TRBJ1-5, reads GAGVSQSPRYKVAKRGQDVALRCDPISGHVSLFWYQQALGQGPEFLTYFQNEAQLDKSGLPSDRFFAERPEGSVSTLKIQRTQQEDSAVYLCASSFGGWLQALSNQPQHFGDGTRLSIL.